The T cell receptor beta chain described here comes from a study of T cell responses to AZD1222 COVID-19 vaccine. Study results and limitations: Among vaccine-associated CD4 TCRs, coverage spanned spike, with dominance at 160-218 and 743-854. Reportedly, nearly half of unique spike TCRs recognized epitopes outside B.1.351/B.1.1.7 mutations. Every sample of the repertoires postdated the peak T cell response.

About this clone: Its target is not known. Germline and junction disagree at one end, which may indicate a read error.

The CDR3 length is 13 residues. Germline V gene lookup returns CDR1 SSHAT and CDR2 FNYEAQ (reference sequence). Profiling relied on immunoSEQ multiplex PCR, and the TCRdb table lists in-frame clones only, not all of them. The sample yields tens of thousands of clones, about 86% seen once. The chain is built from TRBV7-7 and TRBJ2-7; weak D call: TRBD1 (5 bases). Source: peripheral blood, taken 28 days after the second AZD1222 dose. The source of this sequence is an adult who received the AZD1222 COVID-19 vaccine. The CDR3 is CASSLDQGGEQYF. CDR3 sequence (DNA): TGTGCTAGCAGCTTAGACCAGGGTGGCGAGCAGTACTTC. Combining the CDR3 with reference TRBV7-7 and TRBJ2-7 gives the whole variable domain GAGVSQSPRYKVTKRGQDVTLRCDPISSHATLYWYQQALGQGPEFLTYFNYEAQPDKSGLPSDRFSAERPEGSISTLTIQRTEQRDSAMYRCASSLDQGGEQYFGPGTRLTVT.